A selection of T cell receptor beta chains follows, all from one sample in a study of blood T cell repertoires in COVID-19. The table came from immunoSEQ multiplex PCR; TCRdb's copy has only in-frame clones and leaves some out. In the table there are about 100,000 clones, more than 90% of which are singletons. Sequencing input: peripheral blood. The receptors stem from a man in his 70s with acute or convalescent COVID-19. The CDR3 runs from the conserved cysteine through the conserved F or W.

v_call	j_call	cdr3_aa
TRBV7-8	TRBJ1-4	CASSLFGRTSATNEKLFF
TRBV28	TRBJ2-7	CASSPDRGYEQYF
TRBV24-1	TRBJ1-4	CATSDFDEEVVRDEKLFF
TRBV5-4	TRBJ1-2	CASSLPNSGFLDGYTF
TRBV23-1	TRBJ1-1	CASRWVGGTEAFF
TRBV27	TRBJ2-5	CASSYIGTANQETQYF
TRBV5-1	TRBJ1-4	CASRGQSYEKLFF
TRBV28	TRBJ1-4	CASSFPRGEKLFF
TRBV28	TRBJ1-4	CASSPGGSNEKLFF
TRBV2	TRBJ2-7	CASSGGVAGVVEQYF
TRBV29-1	TRBJ2-1	CSATTFYNEQFF
TRBV25-1	TRBJ1-1	CASSGEDRAYTEAFF
TRBV7-9	TRBJ1-2	CASSGGVTPTTSYGYTF
TRBV7-8	TRBJ1-5	CASSLEGTGLRQPQHF
TRBV3-1/TRBV3-2	TRBJ1-2	CASSQDWQRSYTF
TRBV4-1	TRBJ1-2	CASSHAQGAGGYTF
TRBV5-1	TRBJ2-3	CASTQLSGGDTQYF
TRBV30	TRBJ2-2	CAWSPRGELFF
TRBV25-1	TRBJ2-7	CASRLAGGFEQYF
TRBV9	TRBJ2-2	CASTAGGNTGELFF
TRBV10-2	TRBJ2-3	CASSSPVQGPPTDTQYF
TRBV4-3	TRBJ2-3	CASSQVRARADTQYF
TRBV2	TRBJ2-2	CASSETGGAGTGELFF
TRBV10-3	TRBJ2-5	CAIRPNTVYETQYF
TRBV6-5	TRBJ1-2	CASSYRGPNYGYTF
TRBV19	TRBJ2-7	CASSLLGTGGNEQYF
TRBV6-6	TRBJ1-3	CASSSPELSGNTIYF
TRBV27	TRBJ1-2	CASSLWGGQGSGGYTF